The text below deals with one T cell receptor (beta chain). This sample stems from a study of shared clonotypes between healthy human individuals. Data came from immunoSEQ multiplex PCR; TCRdb stores just in-frame clones and leaves some out. This table holds over 2 million clones, roughly 90% found once. This CDR3 has 15 amino acids. V lost 6 bases and J lost 5; bases outside the gene matches: 10. From germline, CDR1 is KGHSH and CDR2 LQKENI. Naive CD45RA+ and memory CD45RA-negative subsets were split from CD4+ cells. This receptor was obtained from a man in his late teens or twenties in good health. Some clones in this sample may be carry-over from other donors' samples. This chain uses TRBV18 with TRBJ1-5; TRBD1 agrees at 7 bases. The sequencing sample was made of naive CD4+ T cells from PBMCs. The subset is: CD45RA+ positively selected. The DNA for the CDR3 is TGTGCCAGCTCGGAACGACAGGGTTGGGATCAGCCCCAGCATTTT. As protein: CASSERQGWDQPQHF.